The next 14 T cell receptor beta chains were all read from a single sample in a study of technical replicates of blood from a few donors. TCRdb keeps only in-frame clones here, not all; method: immunoSEQ multiplex PCR. Among about 81,000 clones listed, 75% to 90% were seen once. Specimen: PBMCs. The source is a human donor in good health. Some clones in this sample may be carry-over from other donors' samples.

The rearrangement joins TRBV6-1 to TRBJ2-7, with 9 positions matching TRBD2. Germline CDR1 MNHNS, CDR2 SASEGT. V shed 7 bases and J 4 bases; nucleotides not matched to a gene: 14. The CDR3 contains 16 residues. Written as DNA, the CDR3 is TGTGCCAGCATTGAGCGGGGGGTTAACTTTTCATACGAGCAGTACTTC. This sequence encodes CASIERGVNFSYEQYF.

The CDR3 spells CASSLAASDSRLQYF. The DNA of the CDR3 is TGCGCCAGCAGCTTGGCCGCCTCGGACAGCCGGCTTCAGTACTTC. The genes are TRBV5-1 and TRBJ2-4, with D perhaps matching TRBD1 (6 bases). Germline lookup yields CDR1 SGHRS and CDR2 YFSETQ. Between the trimmed V and J ends, which lost 0 bases and 11 bases, there was a span of 18 bases. The CDR3 totals 15 residues.

This rearrangement joins TRBV7-9 to TRBJ1-6; maybe TRBD1 (5 bases). Trimming removed 4 bases at V and 8 bases at J, with 12 bases between. Germline CDR1 reads SEHNR; CDR2 reads FQNEAQ (reference sequence). This CDR3 contains 14 residues. The CDR3 sequence is CASSWGREDSPLHF. In nucleotides, the CDR3 is TGTGCCAGCAGCTGGGGCAGGGAGGATTCACCCCTCCACTTT. The variable domain in full, completed from reference TRBV7-9 and TRBJ1-6, reads DTGVSQNPRHKITKRGQNVTFRCDPISEHNRLYWYRQTLGQGPEFLTYFQNEAQLEKSRLLSDRFSAERPKGSFSTLEIQRTEQGDSAMYLCASSWGREDSPLHFGNGTRLTVT.

In its sample, this clone was seen a few times. The chain joins TRBV19 to TRBJ1-5, with D hard to call. This CDR3 comprises 13 residues. With 5 bases removed from V and 5 bases from J, the gap between germline ends came to 10 bases. Germline lookup yields CDR1 LNHDA and CDR2 SQIVND (reference sequence). CDR3 DNA sequence: TGTGCCAGTAGTCTCGTACCAGATCAGCCCCAGCATTTT. Protein sequence: CASSLVPDQPQHF.

This rearrangement joins TRBV7-9 to TRBJ1-6, with a weak D call TRBD1 (6 bases). V lost 6 bases to trimming and J lost 6 bases, with 15 bases between them. The CDR3 has 15 amino acids. Germline V gives CDR1 SEHNR, CDR2 FQNEAQ (reference sequence). DNA for the CDR3: TGTGCCAGCAGTCTGACAGGAGGATCTAATTCACCCCTCCACTTT. Encoded protein: CASSLTGGSNSPLHF.

The V and J genes are TRBV6-1 and TRBJ2-7; 10 bases are a match to TRBD1. The J segment lost 6 bases and the V segment lost 7 bases, leaving 12 bases of the junction unmatched. The CDR3 sequence is 15 residues long. Germline values: CDR1 MNHNS, CDR2 SASEGT. Here the CDR3 DNA reads TGTGCCAGCAAGAGAACCGGGACAGGGGTGTTCGAGCAGTACTTC. The encoded protein is CASKRTGTGVFEQYF.

CDR3 region: CASSAGGSGLARETQYF. The CDR3 coding sequence is TGTGCCAGCAGCGCGGGGGGTTCGGGACTAGCGAGGGAGACCCAGTACTTC. The rearrangement uses TRBV5-4 and TRBJ2-5; 10 bases agree with TRBD2. The germline CDR1 and CDR2 sequences are SGHNT and YYREEE (reference sequence). The CDR3 length is 17 residues. Trimming took 4 bases from V and 5 from J; bases not matched to a gene: 14.

This clone was observed once. This chain links TRBV7-2 with TRBJ1-1; TRBD1 agrees at 7 bases. The V gene's germline CDR1 is SGHTA and CDR2 FQGNSA. This CDR3 has 14 amino acids. The trim removed 2 bases at V and 5 bases at J, leaving 5 bases unmatched. The CDR3 here is CASSLRRQGTEAFF. As DNA, the CDR3 is TGTGCCAGCAGCTTACGGAGACAGGGTACTGAAGCTTTCTTT.

The V call is TRBV5-1, the J call TRBJ2-1; D uncertain. This CDR3 has 13 amino acids. Germline CDR1 reads SGHRS; CDR2 reads YFSETQ. Trimming took off 4 bases at V and 3 bases at J, with 8 bases between the two ends. This CDR3 is CASSPVHYNEQFF. CDR3 DNA sequence: TGCGCCAGCAGCCCGGTCCACTACAATGAGCAGTTCTTC.

The V gene is TRBV29-1, the J gene TRBJ1-6; TRBD1 agrees at 9 bases. The CDR3 is 14 amino acids. Germline V gives CDR1 SQVTM, CDR2 ANQGSEA. V was clipped by 6 bases and J by 8 bases; unmatched bases: 8. Written as DNA, the CDR3 is TGCAGCGTGCGACAGGGGGGGTATGATTCACCCCTCCACTTT. Protein sequence: CSVRQGGYDSPLHF.

This clone was seen only a few times. This chain joins TRBV6-5 and TRBJ2-7; 8 bases agree with TRBD1. Germline V gene sequence: CDR1 MNHEY, CDR2 SVGAGI. V shed 4 bases, J shed 2 bases, and the junction held 4 bases outside the gene matches. The CDR3 runs to 14 residues. The CDR3 DNA reads as TGTGCCAGCAGTTCAACGACAGGGGCCTACGAGCAGTACTTC. Its translation is CASSSTTGAYEQYF.

The chain carries TRBV6-1 and TRBJ2-7, with D possibly TRBD2 on 5 matching bases. The CDR3 is 14 residues long. V was shortened by 6 bases and J by 2 bases, with 14 bases between the two germline ends. Germline CDR1 MNHNS, CDR2 SASEGT. DNA for the CDR3: TGTGCCAGCAGAGGACTTTCCAAGACCTACGAGCAGTACTTC. Encoded protein: CASRGLSKTYEQYF.

This clone was observed a few times. The chain carries TRBV7-9 and TRBJ1-2; D remains unclear. V gave up 4 bases and J gave up 8 bases, with 17 bases separating them. The CDR3 is 14 residues long. The V gene's germline CDR1 is SEHNR and CDR2 FQNEAQ (reference sequence). The CDR3 reads CASSSRGQTPGYTF. Here the CDR3 DNA reads TGTGCCAGCAGCTCCCGCGGGCAGACCCCCGGCTACACCTTC.

In its sample, this clone was seen once. The gene calls are TRBV4-1 and TRBJ2-1, with 7 nucleotides matching TRBD1. Germline V gives CDR1 MGHRA, CDR2 YSYEKL. With 5 bases clipped from V and 10 bases from J, the junction kept 14 bases outside the gene matches. This CDR3 spans 15 amino acids. The DNA of the CDR3 is TGCGCCAGCAGCTTGTCGGGACAGAACGGCAAGGAGCAGTTCTTC. It encodes CASSLSGQNGKEQFF.